Following are 9 T cell receptor beta chains from one sample sequenced in a study of regulatory T cells in long-lasting Graves disease. Relying on iRepertoire HTBI primers and Arm-PCR of CDR3 regions, the team built TCR beta libraries. MiXCR, run by TCRdb on the multiplex PCR reads, gives a single entry per CDR3 protein. In the table there are around 500,000 distinct CDR3 sequences, around an eighth of which are singletons. The time point here: newly diagnosed GD, antithyroid drugs for less than 3 months. Preparation of the TCR library used RNA extracted from PBMCs. This sample also appeared in a second study, on T cells in Graves' hyperthyroidism and ophthalmopathy.

Sequencing was performed on peripheral blood mononuclear cells (PBMCs), taken at new diagnosis, from a patient treated with antithyroid drugs. The source is a man aged 25-45 years with Graves disease.

To note about this clonotype: It may be a read error: a sequence one base away is much more abundant. V is TRBV29-1 and J is TRBJ2-1, with D possibly TRBD2 on 7 matching bases. V lost 3 bases, J lost 10 bases, and 19 bases lay in between. The germline CDR1 and CDR2 sequences are SQVTM and ANQGSEA. The CDR3 loop spans 14 amino acids. The CDR3 here is CSVDEGEGSYEQFF. For the CDR3, the DNA is TGCAGCGTTGACGAGGGGGAGGGCTCCTACGAGCAGTTCTTC.

This clonotype was picked up many times. The V and J genes are TRBV19 and TRBJ2-5, with 7 bases lining up with TRBD1. Germline V gene lookup returns CDR1 LNHDA and CDR2 SQIVND (reference sequence). The CDR3 has 15 amino acids. V dropped 5 bases and J dropped 8; count of bases not matched to a gene: 14. The CDR3 loop reads CASSADRAELGTQYF. Here the CDR3 DNA reads TGTGCCAGTAGTGCCGACAGGGCCGAACTTGGCACCCAGTACTTC. Full variable domain (remainder filled in from reference TRBV19 and TRBJ2-5): DGGITQSPKYLFRKEGQNVTLSCEQNLNHDAMYWYRQDPGQGLRLIYYSQIVNDFQKGDIAEGYSVSREKKESFPLTVTSAQKNPTAFYLCASSADRAELGTQYFGPGTRLLVL.

This clonotype was observed a few times. This chain uses TRBV6-5 with TRBJ2-3; 8 bases map to TRBD2. This CDR3 has 17 amino acids. CDR1 MNHEY and CDR2 SVGAGI come from the germline V gene. Germline trimming cut 2 bases from V and 4 bases from J; bases unmatched to any gene: 11. In DNA, the CDR3 is TGTGCCAGCAGTTACACGGGAGGGCCAGTTTCCCCAGATACGCAGTATTTT. Translated: CASSYTGGPVSPDTQYF.

This rearrangement joins TRBV4-1 to TRBJ1-5; D remains unclear. V lost 4 bases, J lost 6 bases, and 19 bases lay in between. The germline gives CDR1 MGHRA, CDR2 YSYEKL. The length of the CDR3 is 16 residues. CDR3 coding DNA: TGCGCCAGCAGCCGGCATCCCGGGGATGAATCTCAGCCCCAGCATTTT. This codes for CASSRHPGDESQPQHF.

Comments on this clonotype: A read error likely explains this, since a far larger clone differs by one base. V is TRBV2 and J is TRBJ2-5, with a weak D call TRBD2 (7 bases). With 8 bases removed from V and 11 bases from J, the gap between germline ends came to 24 bases. The CDR3 length is 14 residues. The germline V gene has CDR1 SNHLY and CDR2 FYNNEI. For the CDR3, the DNA is TGTGCCAGCGGGGGCGGGAGACATTTCAATGAGCAGTACTTC. Protein sequence: CASGGGRHFNEQYF.

The V gene is TRBV19, the J gene TRBJ2-1; the match to TRBD2 covers 11 bases. V was pared by 7 bases and J by 9 bases, with 17 bases of the junction left unmatched. The CDR3 loop spans 17 amino acids. From germline, CDR1 is LNHDA and CDR2 SQIVND (reference sequence). CDR3 sequence (DNA): TGTGCCAGTACTCTGACTACTAGCGGGAGTAGGATCGGTGAGCAGTTCTTC. Translation: CASTLTTSGSRIGEQFF.

The chain carries TRBV5-5 and TRBJ1-5; 7 positions match TRBD1. Germline lookup yields CDR1 SGHKS and CDR2 YYEKEE (reference sequence). Trimming took 0 bases from V and 2 from J; bases not matched to a gene: 5. The CDR3 has 16 residues. The CDR3, as DNA: TGTGCCAGCAGCTTGGGGACAGGTCGGGGCAATCAGCCCCAGCATTTT. Its translation is CASSLGTGRGNQPQHF.

Comment on this clonotype: With only one base between it and a far larger clone, this is likely a read error. The chain links TRBV28 to TRBJ2-3, with TRBD1 matching 8 bases. The DNA end is more similar to TRBJ2-5, so the J call may be wrong. Germline-derived CDR1 and CDR2 are MDHEN and SYDVKM. This CDR3 contains 13 residues. The CDR3 here is CASSPGQGEAQYF. CDR3 sequence (DNA): TGTGCCAGCAGTCCCGGACAGGGTGAGGCCCAGTACTTC.

V is TRBV15 and J is TRBJ2-1; D unclear. Trimming took off 0 bases at V and 7 bases at J, with 4 bases between the two ends. CDR1 is LNHNV and CDR2 is YYDKDF in the germline V gene (reference sequence). The CDR3 length is 12 residues. CDR3 region: CATSRDGNEQFF. CDR3 nucleotides: TGTGCCACCAGCAGAGATGGAAATGAGCAGTTCTTC.